The 25 T cell receptor beta chains in this list originate from one sample, sequenced in a study of cytomegalovirus exposure and HLA in healthy donors. Use of 60 Vbeta and 13 Jbeta primers characterized the PCR. Repertoires were generated with immunoSEQ multiplex PCR, while TCRdb's copy carries only in-frame clones and drops some. This table has 200,000 or so clones, 79% appearing once. The sample consisted of PBMCs. Receptor source: a male donor in good health and CMV-seropositive.

This clone appeared a few times. The chain combines TRBV4-1 with TRBJ1-1; D call uncertain. The V end was cut by 3 bases, the J end by 0 bases, with 11 bases between. Germline V gene lookup returns CDR1 MGHRA and CDR2 YSYEKL. The CDR3 contains 15 residues. The CDR3 nucleotides read TGCGCCAGCAGCCACGTAGGCGACATGAACACTGAAGCTTTCTTT. This sequence encodes CASSHVGDMNTEAFF.

V and J are TRBV11-1 and TRBJ2-5; D remains ambiguous. The J call may not be correct, given that the DNA end is closer to TRBJ2-7. CDR1 is SGHAT, CDR2 FQDESV, per germline (reference sequence). This CDR3 is 15 amino acids long. CDR3 sequence: CASSLPGQTSYEQYF. CDR3 DNA: TGTGCCAGCAGCTTACCGGGTCAGACTTCCTACGAGCAGTACTTC.

The V call is TRBV5-1, the J call TRBJ2-5; 7 bases agree with TRBD2. V shed 0 bases, J shed 5 bases, and the junction held 7 bases outside the gene matches. Germline V gene data show CDR1 as SGHRS and CDR2 as YFSETQ. The CDR3 runs 15 residues. CDR3 DNA sequence: TGCGCCAGCAGCTTGGTTATCGGGGGGACCGAGACCCAGTACTTC. Translating gives CASSLVIGGTETQYF.

The V gene is TRBV7-2, the J gene TRBJ1-5; 7 bases line up with TRBD1. Unmatched junction bases numbered 4, after V lost 5 bases and J lost 0 bases. This CDR3 has 15 amino acids. Germline CDR1 is SGHTA and CDR2 is FQGNSA. The CDR3 spells CASSTGTVSNQPQHF. The CDR3 DNA is TGTGCCAGCAGCACCGGGACAGTTAGCAATCAGCCCCAGCATTTT.

The chain uses TRBV28 and TRBJ2-7; 7 positions match TRBD2. The CDR3 has 15 amino acids. The V and J ends lost 4 bases and 0 bases, in that order; junction bases with no gene match: 6. Germline assignment: CDR1 MDHEN and CDR2 SYDVKM. The CDR3 loop reads CASSSYRDYSYEQYF. CDR3 nucleotide sequence: TGTGCCAGCAGTTCGTATCGGGACTACTCCTACGAGCAGTACTTC. Full variable domain (missing parts from reference TRBV28 and TRBJ2-7): DVKVTQSSRYLVKRTGEKVFLECVQDMDHENMFWYRQDPGLGLRLIYFSYDVKMKEKGDIPEGYSVSREKKERFSLILESASTNQTSMYLCASSSYRDYSYEQYFGPGTRLTVT.

The chain joins TRBV6-5 to TRBJ2-7; no clear D gene. CDR1 MNHEY and CDR2 SVGAGI come from the germline V gene. This CDR3 region has 15 residues. V was pared by 5 bases and J by 0 bases, with 14 bases between. CDR3 residues: CASSHKLFSSYEQYF. The CDR3 nucleotides read TGTGCCAGCAGTCATAAGTTGTTTAGCTCCTACGAGCAGTACTTC.

The genes are TRBV6-5 and TRBJ1-6; the D gene is possibly TRBD1 (6 bases). This CDR3 contains 15 residues. Trimming left V 2 bases short and J 7 bases short, with 12 bases between. Germline-derived CDR1 and CDR2 are MNHEY and SVGAGI. The chain's CDR3 is CASSYGSGVNSPLHF. CDR3 nucleotides: TGTGCCAGCAGTTACGGTTCAGGGGTGAATTCACCCCTCCACTTT.

The V call is TRBV27, the J call TRBJ2-3, with D tentatively TRBD1 (6 bases). Germline V gene sequence: CDR1 MNHEY, CDR2 SMNVEV (reference sequence). Trimming stripped 4 bases from V and 0 bases from J, with 11 bases between. The CDR3 contains 15 residues. CDR3 protein: CASSSLGASTDTQYF. In nucleotides, the CDR3 is TGTGCCAGCAGTTCCCTGGGGGCTAGCACAGATACGCAGTATTTT.

V gene TRBV11-2 combines with J gene TRBJ2-5, with unresolved D. Germline-derived CDR1 and CDR2 are SGHAT and FQNNGV. The CDR3 consists of 13 residues. Trimming took off 8 bases at V and 7 bases at J, with 17 bases between the two ends. The CDR3: CASEEIGMGTQYF. For the CDR3, the DNA is TGTGCCAGCGAGGAGATCGGTATGGGGACCCAGTACTTC.

CDR3 in DNA: TGTGCCAGCAGCTTGGACGGGAGGCCAGATACGCAGTATTTT. It is translated as CASSLDGRPDTQYF. The rearrangement uses TRBV5-4 and TRBJ2-3; TRBD2 aligns across 7 bases. CDR3 length: 14 amino acids. The germline CDR1 and CDR2 sequences are SGHNT and YYREEE (reference sequence). After removal of 0 bases from V and 4 bases from J, the junction contained 2 bases not matched to a gene.

This clone was detected only a few times. This rearrangement joins TRBV14 to TRBJ2-7, with 9 bases that match TRBD2. This CDR3 is built from 15 residues. Trimming took 5 bases from V and 1 from J; bases not matched to a gene: 6. Germline V lookup: CDR1 SGHDN, CDR2 FVKESK. CDR3 sequence: CASSTRTSASYEQYF. The CDR3 bases are TGTGCCAGCAGCACCCGGACTAGCGCTTCCTACGAGCAGTACTTC.

This rearrangement joins TRBV27 to TRBJ2-7; the match to TRBD2 covers 8 bases. The CDR3 is 15 residues long. CDR1 is MNHEY, CDR2 SMNVEV, per germline (reference sequence). Trimming cost V 2 bases and J 4 bases; bases outside gene matches: 7. The CDR3 nucleotides are TGTGCCAGCAGTTTACGAGTAGCGGGATGGTACGAGCAGTACTTC. This translates into CASSLRVAGWYEQYF.

The rearrangement links TRBV5-4 to TRBJ1-2, with 8 nucleotides matching TRBD1. Germline assignment: CDR1 SGHNT and CDR2 YYREEE (reference sequence). Trimming took 4 bases from V and 5 from J; bases not matched to a gene: 1. The CDR3 length is 12 residues. CDR3 residues: CASSGTGYGYTF. Here the CDR3 DNA reads TGTGCCAGCAGCGGGACAGGTTATGGCTACACCTTC.

The chain recombines TRBV3-2 with TRBJ2-3; the table's D call of TRBD2 was not tested on the DNA. TRBV3-2 is annotated as a pseudogene. The CDR3 has 9 residues. The CDR3 spells CARTDTQYF. CDR3 DNA: TGTGCGAGGACAGATACGCAGTATTTT.

This rearrangement joins TRBV5-4 to TRBJ2-7, with D unclear. The CDR3 runs 13 residues. V shed 0 bases and J shed 6 bases, with 10 bases lying between them. The germline V gene encodes CDR1 SGHNT and CDR2 YYREEE (reference sequence). The CDR3, as DNA: TGTGCCAGCAGCTTGGATACTGTTCTCGAGCAGTACTTC. This gives the protein CASSLDTVLEQYF.

This clone was picked up one time. This rearrangement joins TRBV7-2 to TRBJ2-7; TRBD2 is a possible D gene (6 bases). The length of the CDR3 is 13 residues. Trimming left V 5 bases short and J 5 bases short, with 13 bases between. Germline CDR1 SGHTA, CDR2 FQGNSA. This CDR3 reads CASSPGPGDEQYF. CDR3 sequence (DNA): TGTGCCAGCAGCCCCGGGCCGGGGGACGAGCAGTACTTC.

The chain uses TRBV7-2 and TRBJ2-5; 7 bases are a match to TRBD1. Germline CDR1 and CDR2: SGHTA and FQGNSA. The V gene end was trimmed by 5 bases and the J gene end by 5 bases; junction bases not matched to a gene: 11. The length of the CDR3 is 15 residues. Here the CDR3 reads CASSPGTVHQETQYF. The CDR3 nucleotides read TGTGCCAGCAGCCCCGGGACAGTTCATCAGGAGACCCAGTACTTC. Looking up the rest from reference TRBV7-2 and TRBJ2-5 gives the full variable domain: GAGVSQSPSNKVTEKGKDVELRCDPISGHTALYWYRQSLGQGLEFLIYFQGNSAPDKSGLPSDRFSAERTGGSVSTLTIQRTQQEDSAVYLCASSPGTVHQETQYFGPGTRLLVL.

CDR3 amino acids: CASSGTKMNTEAFF. In nucleotides, the CDR3 is TGTGCCAGCAGCGGGACAAAGATGAACACTGAAGCTTTCTTT. This chain connects TRBV6-5 to TRBJ1-1; the D gene is possibly TRBD1 (6 bases). Germline V gene sequence: CDR1 MNHEY, CDR2 SVGAGI. The CDR3 covers 14 residues. Trimming stripped 6 bases from V and 0 bases from J, with 11 bases between.

The V and J genes are TRBV6-5 and TRBJ1-5; no firm D call. V lost 2 bases and J 9 bases, leaving 11 bases between the germline ends. Germline V lookup: CDR1 MNHEY, CDR2 SVGAGI. The CDR3 contains 13 residues. CDR3: CASSYGLGRPQHF. Written as DNA, the CDR3 is TGTGCCAGCAGTTACGGACTTGGTCGGCCCCAGCATTTT.

The chain combines TRBV9 with TRBJ1-1, with D possibly being TRBD1 (5 bases). CDR3 size: 14 residues. In germline, CDR1 is SGDLS, CDR2 YYNGEE. Trimming removed 3 bases at V and 0 bases at J, with 9 bases between. The CDR3, as DNA: TGTGCCAGCAGCGGGGGACTTCTGAACACTGAAGCTTTCTTT. Translated, it gives CASSGGLLNTEAFF.

This chain uses TRBV6-5 with TRBJ1-1; TRBD1 matches 8 bases. The CDR3 totals 14 residues. The ends lost 6 bases at V and 5 bases at J; junction bases unmatched: 8. Germline V CDR1 and CDR2: MNHEY, SVGAGI. The CDR3 region is CASRSTGDGTEAFF. The CDR3 nucleotides are TGTGCCAGCAGGTCGACAGGGGACGGTACTGAAGCTTTCTTT.

There are a few counts of this clone. The gene calls are TRBV10-3 and TRBJ1-5; the D gene is possibly TRBD1 (5 bases). The CDR3 contains 14 residues. The germline V and J ends were trimmed by 5 bases and 5 bases, with 13 bases remaining between them. In germline, CDR1 is ENHRY, CDR2 SYGVKD. CDR3 in amino acids: CAISNGGFDQPQHF. CDR3 bases: TGTGCCATCAGTAACGGGGGGTTCGATCAGCCCCAGCATTTT.

The chain links TRBV6-5 to TRBJ2-5; 10 bases fit TRBD2. The DNA matches TRBJ2-7 better at its end, which makes the J call doubtful. The CDR3 extends over 14 amino acids. CDR1 is MNHEY, CDR2 SVGAGI, per germline. DNA for the CDR3: TGTGCCAGCAGTTACTTAGCGGGGGGTTACGAGCAGTACTTC. Translating it yields CASSYLAGGYEQYF.

The V call is TRBV27, the J call TRBJ2-5; 9 bases map to TRBD2. The CDR3 loop spans 15 amino acids. Trimming took 0 bases from V and 5 from J; bases not matched to a gene: 4. Germline CDR1 MNHEY, CDR2 SMNVEV (reference sequence). The CDR3 bases are TGTGCCAGCAGTTTATCCGGGACTAGCCTGGAGACCCAGTACTTC. It translates to CASSLSGTSLETQYF.

The V call is TRBV5-8, the J call TRBJ2-3, with D possibly matching TRBD1 (6 bases). Trimming removed 5 bases at V and 3 bases at J, with 10 bases between. Germline lookup yields CDR1 SGHTS and CDR2 YDEGEE. This CDR3 is built from 13 residues. The CDR3 DNA is TGTGCCAGCAGAACCCAGGGGACAGATACGCAGTATTTT. Residues: CASRTQGTDTQYF. The complete variable domain, with remaining parts taken from reference TRBV5-8 and TRBJ2-3, reads EAGVTQSPTHLIKTRGQQATLRCSPISGHTSVYWYQQALGLGLQFLLWYDEGEERNRGNFPPRFSGRQFPNYSSELNVNALELEDSALYLCASRTQGTDTQYFGPGTRLTVL.